This T cell receptor (beta chain) comes out of a study of blood T cell repertoires in COVID-19. Study summary: PBMCs, B-cell-depleted T cells, or T cells provided the cDNA or gDNA that made up the material.

Losses at the gene ends were 4 bases for V and 1 base for J; bases not matched to a gene: 1. Germline V gene data show CDR1 as MNHEY and CDR2 as SMNVEV (reference sequence). The CDR3 contains 15 residues. Sequenced by immunoSEQ multiplex PCR; TCRdb stores in-frame clones only, minus some. Here the sample spans 40,000 to 65,000 clones, 85% to 90% being singletons. The chain has TRBV27 and TRBJ2-6; 7 nucleotides match TRBD2. Source material: peripheral blood. The sequence came from a man aged 70-80 years with active COVID-19. CDR3 in DNA: TGTGCCAGCAGTTGGGGGGGGTCTGGGGCCAACGTCCTGACTTTC. Protein product: CASSWGGSGANVLTF.